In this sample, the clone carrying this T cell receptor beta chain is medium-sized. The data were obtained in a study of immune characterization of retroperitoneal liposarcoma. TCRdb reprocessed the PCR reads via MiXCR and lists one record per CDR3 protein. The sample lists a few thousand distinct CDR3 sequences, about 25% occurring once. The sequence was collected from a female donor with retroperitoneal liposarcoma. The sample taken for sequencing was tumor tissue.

CDR3 nucleotides: TGTGCCAGCAGCTCCCTAGGGGGTGTAGGACGCAGGAATGAGCAGTACTTC. It encodes CASSSLGGVGRRNEQYF. V usage is TRBV7-8 and J usage is TRBJ2-5, with D tentatively TRBD1 (6 bases). Germline CDR1 reads SGHVS; CDR2 reads FQNEAQ. V was pared by 4 bases and J by 11 bases, with 29 bases between. The CDR3 is 17 residues long.